The 18 T cell receptor beta chains below all came from one sample that was sequenced in a study of shared clonotypes between healthy human individuals. Data came from immunoSEQ multiplex PCR; TCRdb stores just in-frame clones and leaves some out. The sample contains over a million clones, around 76% of which appear only once. What was sequenced was memory CD4+ T cells sorted from blood. Stated subset: CD45RA-negative fraction. The receptors here all came from a young man in good health.

The chain carries TRBV5-6 and TRBJ1-2; no reliable D call. V gave up 4 bases and J gave up 6 bases, with 10 bases separating them. CDR3 size: 12 residues. The germline V gene has CDR1 SGHDT and CDR2 YYEEEE. The DNA of the CDR3 is TGTGCCAGCAGCCTTCGAGGGAATGGCTACACCTTC. This codes for CASSLRGNGYTF.

The CDR3 DNA sequence: TGTGCCAGCAGCCCCTGGACAGGGGATGGCACCGGGGAGCTGTTTTTT. This translates into CASSPWTGDGTGELFF. The chain combines TRBV7-3 with TRBJ2-2; 9 bases fit TRBD1. The germline V gene has CDR1 SGHTA and CDR2 FQGTGA. V dropped 5 bases and J dropped 4; count of bases not matched to a gene: 8. CDR3 length equals 16 residues.

The chain is built from TRBV19 and TRBJ1-1; D gene unclear. Germline CDR1 and CDR2: LNHDA and SQIVND (reference sequence). The CDR3 consists of 14 residues. The ends were cut back, 5 bases at V and 1 base at J, with 11 bases in the middle. The CDR3 DNA sequence: TGTGCCAGTAGTCTTAGACGAGAGAACACTGAAGCTTTCTTT. Translating it yields CASSLRRENTEAFF.

This chain joins TRBV18 and TRBJ2-7; TRBD2 aligns across 7 bases. Germline CDR1 reads KGHSH; CDR2 reads LQKENI. J lost 1 base, V lost 6 bases, and 3 bases had no gene match. The CDR3 contains 13 residues. The CDR3 DNA reads TGTGCCAGCTCGGGGGGGGGTTCCTACGAGCAGTACTTC. It codes for CASSGGGSYEQYF.

A few counts support this clone. CDR3 nucleotides: TGTGCCAGCAGCGATGGGACCGCGCACACTGAAGCTTTCTTT. Translating gives CASSDGTAHTEAFF. V and J are TRBV11-3 and TRBJ1-1; tentative D call: TRBD1 (5 bases). Trimming left V 5 bases short and J 3 bases short, with 13 bases between. Germline CDR1 is SGHNT and CDR2 is YENEEA. CDR3 length: 14 residues.

The chain carries TRBV18 and TRBJ2-4; D unresolved. From germline, CDR1 is KGHSH and CDR2 LQKENI. Deletions cut 2 bases from V and 0 bases from J, with 11 bases between. This CDR3 region has 16 residues. The CDR3 loop reads CASSPDLGVAKNIQYF. The DNA for the CDR3 is TGTGCCAGCTCACCAGATCTCGGAGTAGCCAAAAACATTCAGTACTTC.

The count of this clone is one. V is TRBV28 and J is TRBJ2-6, with 9 bases identical to TRBD1. After removal of 6 bases from V and 3 bases from J, the junction contained 18 bases not matched to a gene. Per germline, CDR1 MDHEN and CDR2 SYDVKM. This CDR3 is built from 20 residues. DNA of the CDR3: TGTGCCAGCAGCCAGCAGCTAGGGGGACAGGGCGTAAGTGGGGCCAACGTCCTGACTTTC. Its translation: CASSQQLGGQGVSGANVLTF.

The chain recombines TRBV6-6 with TRBJ1-6, with D maybe TRBD1 (5 bases). CDR1 is MNHNY and CDR2 is SVGAGI in the germline V gene (reference sequence). This CDR3 is 16 amino acids long. The ends were cut back, 0 bases at V and 7 bases at J, with 13 bases in the middle. The CDR3 coding sequence is TGTGCCAGCAGTTACTCGAGTTTCGGGGGGAATTCACCCCTCCACTTT. The encoded protein is CASSYSSFGGNSPLHF.

V is TRBV4-3 and J is TRBJ2-7, with D perhaps TRBD2 (6 bases). CDR3 length: 14 amino acids. The V and J ends lost 0 bases and 3 bases respectively, with 9 bases between them. Germline values: CDR1 LGHNA, CDR2 YSLEER. The CDR3 loop reads CASSQDFGGYEQYF. DNA of the CDR3: TGCGCCAGCAGCCAAGATTTCGGGGGCTACGAGCAGTACTTC.

This clone occurred a few times. The chain has TRBV5-1 and TRBJ1-5; 11 bases map to TRBD1. Germline-derived CDR1 and CDR2 are SGHRS and YFSETQ. The V and J ends lost 4 bases and 8 bases, in that order; junction bases with no gene match: 8. The CDR3 is 15 residues long. The CDR3, as DNA: TGCGCCAGCAGCAAGGGGACAGGGGGTTCGGAGCCCCAGCATTTT. Translation gives CASSKGTGGSEPQHF.

This sequence joins TRBV5-1 and TRBJ1-2, with D maybe TRBD1 (5 bases). V was clipped by 1 base and J by 8 bases, with 15 bases between them. Germline values: CDR1 SGHRS, CDR2 YFSETQ. The CDR3 length is 14 residues. The CDR3 DNA sequence: TGCGCCAGCAGCTTGTCGCAGGGAGAGGAAGGCTACACCTTC. Its protein is CASSLSQGEEGYTF.

The V gene is TRBV7-2, the J gene TRBJ2-7, with 9 bases matching TRBD2. The CDR3 is 14 amino acids. Germline trimming cut 4 bases from V and 1 base from J; bases unmatched to any gene: 2. Germline V gene data show CDR1 as SGHTA and CDR2 as FQGNSA. The CDR3 loop reads CASSWTSESYEQYF. The DNA for the CDR3 is TGTGCCAGCAGCTGGACTAGCGAGTCCTACGAGCAGTACTTC.

This clone was seen a single time. In DNA form, the CDR3 reads TGTGCCAGCAGCTGGGACAGCGAAAAACTGTTTTTT. The encoded protein is CASSWDSEKLFF. The rearrangement uses TRBV5-4 and TRBJ1-4, with 7 bases fitting TRBD1. The V gene's germline CDR1 is SGHNT and CDR2 YYREEE (reference sequence). The CDR3 runs 12 residues. V shed 3 bases and J 8 bases; nucleotides not matched to a gene: 1.

J is TRBJ2-7 and V is TRBV5-4, with TRBD2 matching 10 bases. J lost 7 bases, V lost 0 bases, and 10 bases had no gene match. This CDR3 contains 16 residues. Per germline, CDR1 SGHNT and CDR2 YYREEE (reference sequence). The CDR3 DNA sequence: TGTGCCAGCAGCTTGGCCAGGGCTAGCGGGAGAGGGGAGCAGTACTTC. It specifies CASSLARASGRGEQYF. The full variable domain, its missing parts supplied by reference TRBV5-4 and TRBJ2-7, is ETGVTQSPTHLIKTRGQQVTLRCSSQSGHNTVSWYQQALGQGPQFIFQYYREEENGRGNFPPRFSGLQFPNYSSELNVNALELDDSALYLCASSLARASGRGEQYFGPGTRLTVT.

This clone showed up just once. This rearrangement joins TRBV29-1 to TRBJ1-2, with TRBD1 matching over 7 bases. The germline V gene has CDR1 SQVTM and CDR2 ANQGSEA. Trimming removed 3 bases from V and 5 bases from J; junction bases left unmatched: 6. The CDR3 runs 13 residues. Written as DNA, the CDR3 is TGCAGCGTTGAGACCAGGGGGAGATATGGCTACACCTTC. Protein product: CSVETRGRYGYTF.

The V gene is TRBV19, the J gene TRBJ1-3, with a possible D match to TRBD1 (6 bases). Trimming cost V 8 bases and J 0 bases, with 11 bases left between them. The CDR3 has 14 amino acids. Germline V CDR1 and CDR2: LNHDA, SQIVND (reference sequence). CDR3 in amino acids: CASQVDSSGNTIYF. In nucleotides, the CDR3 is TGTGCCAGTCAGGTGGACAGCTCTGGAAACACCATATATTTT.

This clone was seen a handful of times. The rearrangement uses TRBV19 and TRBJ1-1; D gene ambiguous. The CDR3 runs 13 residues. Deletions cut 11 bases from V and 4 bases from J, with 17 bases between. The germline CDR1 and CDR2 sequences are LNHDA and SQIVND (reference sequence). The CDR3 DNA is TGTGCCCTATCAGGAATGGGAGGCACTGAAGCTTTCTTT. It translates to CALSGMGGTEAFF. Variable domain in full (rest from reference TRBV19 and TRBJ1-1): DGGITQSPKYLFRKEGQNVTLSCEQNLNHDAMYWYRQDPGQGLRLIYYSQIVNDFQKGDIAEGYSVSREKKESFPLTVTSAQKNPTAFYLCALSGMGGTEAFFGQGTRLTVV.

This chain uses TRBV6-1 with TRBJ2-5; the D call may be TRBD1 or TRBD2 (5 bases each). V shed 3 bases and J shed 4 bases, with 21 bases lying between them. Looked up from germline, CDR1 is MNHNS and CDR2 is SASEGT. The CDR3 length is 17 residues. CDR3 region: CASSDRKPGRLGETQYF. The CDR3 DNA follows: TGTGCCAGCAGTGACCGAAAACCGGGACGCCTAGGAGAGACCCAGTACTTC.